Detailed here is one T cell receptor (beta chain). The data were taken from a study of CD8 T cells in Susac syndrome. RNA amounts of about 0.45 to 1 ug underwent reverse transcription with random hexamers. One entry per CDR3 protein, called by TCRdb with MiXCR from the immunoSEQ multiplex PCR reads. This table has about 80,000 distinct CDR3 sequences, roughly 94% appearing once. Sequencing targeted TCR beta in blood CD8+ and CD4+ T cells. As controls, healthy donors matched for age and sex were used. The CD8+ and CD4+ T cells were isolated magnetically using a negative isolation approach, whereas the TEMRA cells were enriched by FACS. The CDR3 runs to 14 residues. Between the trimmed V and J ends, which lost 4 bases and 0 bases, there was a span of 9 bases. Germline V lookup: CDR1 MGHRA, CDR2 YSYEKL.

The origin of this receptor is a human donor in good health. The gene calls are TRBV4-1 and TRBJ1-1; no clear D. Sequenced sample: CD8+ T cells from PBMCs. The CDR3 DNA is TGCGCCAGCAGCCTAGAGCCCCTGAACACTGAAGCTTTCTTT. This codes for CASSLEPLNTEAFF.